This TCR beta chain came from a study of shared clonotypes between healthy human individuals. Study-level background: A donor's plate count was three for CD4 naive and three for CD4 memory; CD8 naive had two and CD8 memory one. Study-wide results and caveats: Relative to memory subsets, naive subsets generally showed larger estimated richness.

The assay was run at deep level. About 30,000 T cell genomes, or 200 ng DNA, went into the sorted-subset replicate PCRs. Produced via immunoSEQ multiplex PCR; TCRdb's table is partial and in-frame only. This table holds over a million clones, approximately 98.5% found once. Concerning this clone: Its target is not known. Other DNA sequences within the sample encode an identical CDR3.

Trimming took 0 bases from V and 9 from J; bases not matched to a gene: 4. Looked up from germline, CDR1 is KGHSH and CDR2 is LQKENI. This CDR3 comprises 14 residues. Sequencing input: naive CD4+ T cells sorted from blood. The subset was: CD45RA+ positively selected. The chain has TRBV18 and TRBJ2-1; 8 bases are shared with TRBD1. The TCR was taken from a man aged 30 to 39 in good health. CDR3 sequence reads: CASSPPQGAGEQFF. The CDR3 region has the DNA TGTGCCAGCTCACCACCGCAGGGGGCGGGTGAGCAGTTCTTC.